This entry features one T cell receptor (beta chain) sequence. These data are taken from a study of glioma-infiltrating T cells after dendritic cell vaccination. Clones were read by immunoSEQ multiplex PCR, and TCRdb kept only the in-frame ones, dropping some. This sample has tens of thousands of clones; roughly 80% occur once, and the top ten carry approximately 14%. CDR1 and CDR2 (germline): SEHNR, FQNEAQ (reference sequence). Trimming took 5 bases from V and 7 from J; bases not matched to a gene: 7. The CDR3 sequence is 13 residues long. Documented time point: after dendritic cell vaccination, including at tumor progression/relapse.

This TCR was sampled from a human donor with glioblastoma. The sample here was blood, taken after dendritic cell vaccination. The rearrangement joins TRBV7-9 to TRBJ1-2, with 7 bases identical to TRBD1. The DNA for the CDR3 is TGTGCCAGCAGCGCGGGACAGTTTGGTGGCTACACCTTC. Protein: CASSAGQFGGYTF.